Following are 26 T cell receptor beta chains from one sample sequenced in a study of shared clonotypes between healthy human individuals. TCRdb's copy holds only in-frame clones and misses some; the assay was immunoSEQ multiplex PCR. The data hold around 1.4 million clones, with roughly 98.5% observed a single time. The sample was naive CD4+ T cells sorted from blood. Subset: CD45RA+ positively selected. Every receptor here comes from a man aged 25-45 years in good health.

V and J are TRBV2 and TRBJ1-4; D is possibly TRBD1 (5 bases). The V and J ends lost 3 bases and 5 bases respectively, with 10 bases between them. There are 14 residues in the CDR3. The germline V gene has CDR1 SNHLY and CDR2 FYNNEI. CDR3: CASSEGVVNEKLFF. The CDR3 DNA reads TGTGCCAGCAGTGAGGGGGTAGTAAATGAAAAACTGTTTTTT.

This rearrangement joins TRBV4-1 to TRBJ2-7; D is unresolved. Germline CDR1 is MGHRA and CDR2 is YSYEKL. The ends were cut back, 6 bases at V and 6 bases at J, with 24 bases in the middle. This CDR3 contains 16 residues. The DNA of the CDR3 is TGCGCCAGCAGTGCTCAGAAGGAAGTTCGTAAGGCCGAGCAGTACTTC. Encoded protein: CASSAQKEVRKAEQYF.

The chain couples TRBV6-6 to TRBJ2-7; D unclear. This CDR3 has 11 residues. Germline lookup yields CDR1 MNHNY and CDR2 SVGAGI (reference sequence). Trimming pared 4 bases from V and 3 bases from J, leaving 4 bases between. CDR3 sequence: CASSSFYEQYF. The DNA for the CDR3 is TGTGCCAGCAGTTCGTTCTACGAGCAGTACTTC.

The genes are TRBV4-3 and TRBJ2-7, with TRBD1 matching 7 bases. Per germline, CDR1 LGHNA and CDR2 YSLEER. V lost 4 bases, J lost 3 bases, and 6 bases stayed unmatched. The CDR3 has 14 residues. CDR3 sequence (DNA): TGCGCCAGCAGCCGCGGACAGGCAAACTACGAGCAGTACTTC. This translates into CASSRGQANYEQYF.

The V call is TRBV2, the J call TRBJ2-7; tentatively, D is TRBD1 (6 bases). V lost 7 bases to trimming and J lost 5 bases, with 12 bases between them. The CDR3 contains 12 residues. CDR1 and CDR2 from the germline V gene are SNHLY and FYNNEI. CDR3 DNA sequence: TGTGCCAGCAAGGGCAGGGGCCACGAGCAGTACTTC. This encodes CASKGRGHEQYF.

The J gene is TRBJ2-5, the V gene TRBV12-5, with 7 bases matching TRBD2. Germline V gene data show CDR1 as LGHNT and CDR2 as FRNRAP. The CDR3 consists of 15 residues. V was clipped by 1 base and J by 3 bases; unmatched bases: 5. CDR3 sequence: CASGLAAGVKETQYF. The CDR3 DNA reads as TGTGCTAGTGGTTTGGCGGCGGGAGTAAAAGAGACCCAGTACTTC.

The chain joins TRBV23-1 to TRBJ2-6, with unresolved D. TRBV23-1 is designated an ORF whose function remains uncertain. V lost 4 bases and J 4 bases, leaving 17 bases between the germline ends. The CDR3 runs to 17 residues. This chain's CDR3 is CASSRRKPMGGANVLTF. The CDR3 bases are TGCGCCAGCAGTCGCCGGAAACCCATGGGGGGGGCCAACGTCCTGACTTTC.

CDR3 nucleotides: TGTGCCAGCAGGACCCCCGGGACAGCAAATGAAAAACTGTTTTTT. It translates to CASRTPGTANEKLFF. J is TRBJ1-4 and V is TRBV27; 7 bases map to TRBD1. V was clipped by 6 bases and J by 5 bases; unmatched bases: 9. This CDR3 is 15 amino acids long. Germline V CDR1 and CDR2: MNHEY, SMNVEV (reference sequence).

Regarding this clone: Other nucleotide sequences from this sample produce the same CDR3. V usage is TRBV7-6 and J usage is TRBJ2-3, with D hard to call. Per germline, CDR1 SGHVS and CDR2 FNYEAQ. The CDR3 contains 12 residues. V was cut by 0 bases and J by 6 bases, with 4 bases left in between. CDR3 in DNA: TGTGCCAGCAGCTTAGCGACGGATACGCAGTATTTT. It is translated as CASSLATDTQYF.

V and J are TRBV5-1 and TRBJ2-1, with D uncertain. The length of the CDR3 is 11 residues. Trimming pared 0 bases from V and 7 bases from J, leaving 2 bases between. Germline CDR1 reads SGHRS; CDR2 reads YFSETQ. This CDR3 reads CASSLENEQFF. CDR3 sequence (DNA): TGCGCCAGCAGCTTGGAAAATGAGCAGTTCTTC.

With regard to this clone: A read error likely explains this, since a far larger clone differs by one base. The same CDR3 arises from other DNA sequences in this sample as well. The J gene is TRBJ2-5, the V gene TRBV11-2; 7 bases align to TRBD2. CDR1 and CDR2 (germline): SGHAT, FQNNGV. This CDR3 region has 15 residues. V was clipped by 6 bases and J by 0 bases; unmatched bases: 7. The CDR3 region is CASSFWGGHQETQYF. In nucleotides, the CDR3 is TGTGCCAGCAGTTTCTGGGGGGGACACCAAGAGACCCAGTACTTC.

With respect to this clone: Within the sample, other DNA sequences also encode this same CDR3. The chain links TRBV2 to TRBJ1-5; D gene unclear. V was shortened by 6 bases and J by 1 base, with 7 bases between the two germline ends. The germline V gene encodes CDR1 SNHLY and CDR2 FYNNEI. This CDR3 has 13 amino acids. The CDR3 DNA is TGTGCCAGCAGCCCGGAGAGCAATCAGCCCCAGCATTTT. Translating gives CASSPESNQPQHF.

The V call is TRBV11-3, the J call TRBJ2-1; possibly TRBD1 or TRBD2 for D (5 bases each). V lost 0 bases to trimming and J lost 6 bases, with 12 bases between them. Germline CDR1 and CDR2: SGHNT and YENEEA. This CDR3 has 15 amino acids. CDR3 nucleotide sequence: TGTGCCAGCAGCTTAGAGGGGGTCACGGGCAATGAGCAGTTCTTC. The encoded protein is CASSLEGVTGNEQFF.

The CDR3 region is CASSAGQNFNEQFF. In nucleotides, the CDR3 is TGTGCCAGCAGTGCAGGACAGAACTTCAATGAGCAGTTCTTC. V usage is TRBV25-1 and J usage is TRBJ2-1, with a weak D call TRBD1 (6 bases). Trimming removed 4 bases at V and 6 bases at J, with 13 bases between. The CDR3 is 14 amino acids. CDR1 and CDR2 from the germline V gene are MGHDK and SYGVNS.

The chain carries TRBV28 and TRBJ1-2; D is possibly TRBD1 (5 bases). Per germline, CDR1 MDHEN and CDR2 SYDVKM. Between the trimmed V and J ends, which lost 4 bases and 7 bases, there was a span of 10 bases. The CDR3 extends over 12 amino acids. CDR3 in DNA: TGTGCCAGCAGTTCCCTCGGGGCTGGCTACACCTTC. The encoded protein is CASSSLGAGYTF.

Concerning this clone: Other DNA sequences from this sample encode an identical CDR3 as well. The V call is TRBV5-5, the J call TRBJ1-5, with a weak D call TRBD1 (5 bases). With 0 bases removed from V and 4 bases from J, the gap between germline ends came to 5 bases. The CDR3 runs 13 residues. The germline V gene encodes CDR1 SGHKS and CDR2 YYEKEE (reference sequence). The CDR3 coding sequence is TGTGCCAGCAGCTTGGCAGGGAATCAGCCCCAGCATTTT. Amino acids: CASSLAGNQPQHF.

This clone was found once. The chain employs TRBV6-1 and TRBJ2-7; 11 positions match TRBD2. The CDR3 is 16 amino acids. CDR1 and CDR2 (germline): MNHNS, SASEGT. The V segment lost 8 bases and the J segment 0 bases; nucleotides outside the gene matches: 9. The CDR3 region is CASGVTSGSSSYEQYF. In nucleotides, the CDR3 is TGTGCCAGCGGTGTTACTAGCGGGAGCAGCTCCTACGAGCAGTACTTC.

The genes are TRBV5-5 and TRBJ2-7; 7 bases agree with TRBD2. The CDR3 contains 15 residues. The V gene's germline CDR1 is SGHKS and CDR2 YYEKEE (reference sequence). V dropped 0 bases and J dropped 1; count of bases not matched to a gene: 4. CDR3: CASSLVGRASYEQYF. The CDR3 DNA follows: TGTGCCAGCAGCTTGGTGGGGAGGGCATCCTACGAGCAGTACTTC.

This chain links TRBV7-6 with TRBJ2-2; 8 nucleotides agree with TRBD2. V shed 2 bases and J 8 bases; nucleotides not matched to a gene: 7. The V gene's germline CDR1 is SGHVS and CDR2 FNYEAQ. The CDR3 is 15 amino acids. Here the CDR3 DNA reads TGTGCCAGCAGCTTACTGTCAGCGGGAGCTGGGGAGCTGTTTTTT. Protein sequence: CASSLLSAGAGELFF.

The CDR3 is CSVDRGSPYEQYF. DNA for the CDR3: TGCAGCGTTGATAGGGGGTCCCCCTACGAGCAGTACTTC. This rearrangement joins TRBV29-1 to TRBJ2-7; D is perhaps TRBD1 (6 bases). This CDR3 spans 13 amino acids. The germline V and J ends were trimmed by 3 bases and 2 bases, with 11 bases remaining between them. The germline V gene encodes CDR1 SQVTM and CDR2 ANQGSEA.

The chain recombines TRBV7-9 with TRBJ2-7; D ambiguous. Germline loops: CDR1 SEHNR, CDR2 FQNEAQ (reference sequence). Trimming shortened V by 2 bases and J by 0 bases, and 8 bases separated the two germline ends. The CDR3 contains 14 residues. The CDR3 is CASSLFEYSYEQYF. In DNA, the CDR3 is TGTGCCAGCAGCTTATTTGAATACTCCTACGAGCAGTACTTC.

V is TRBV18 and J is TRBJ1-3; 7 bases fit TRBD1. This CDR3 spans 15 amino acids. Germline-derived CDR1 and CDR2 are KGHSH and LQKENI. J was trimmed by 0 bases and V by 3 bases; bases with no gene match: 2. Here the CDR3 reads CASSPGQTSGNTIYF. The CDR3 bases are TGTGCCAGCTCACCGGGACAGACCTCTGGAAACACCATATATTTT.

The rearrangement links TRBV5-1 to TRBJ2-3; TRBD2 matches at 10 bases. Germline CDR1 and CDR2: SGHRS and YFSETQ. The CDR3 runs 16 residues. Trimming cost V 4 bases and J 5 bases; bases outside gene matches: 10. The CDR3 region has the DNA TGCGCCAGCAGCCGGAACAGTGGACTAGCGGTAGATACGCAGTATTTT. Translation: CASSRNSGLAVDTQYF.

The rearrangement links TRBV11-3 to TRBJ2-7; TRBD1 matches at 9 bases. In germline, CDR1 is SGHNT, CDR2 YENEEA. The V segment lost 2 bases and the J segment 3 bases; nucleotides outside the gene matches: 5. This CDR3 contains 15 residues. In DNA, the CDR3 is TGTGCCAGCAGCTTATCCTGGGACAGGGACTACGAGCAGTACTTC. Its translation is CASSLSWDRDYEQYF. The whole variable domain, filled in from reference TRBV11-3 and TRBJ2-7, reads EAGVVQSPRYKIIEKKQPVAFWCNPISGHNTLYWYLQNLGQGPELLIRYENEEAVDDSQLPKDRFSAERLKGVDSTLKIQPAELGDSAVYLCASSLSWDRDYEQYFGPGTRLTVT.

This chain uses TRBV7-2 with TRBJ1-2; D is undetermined. The CDR3 has 13 amino acids. Germline values: CDR1 SGHTA, CDR2 FQGNSA. Trimming removed 2 bases at V and 3 bases at J, with 7 bases between. CDR3: CASSLPKHYGYTF. CDR3 bases: TGTGCCAGCAGCTTACCTAAACACTATGGCTACACCTTC. The variable domain in full, completed from reference TRBV7-2 and TRBJ1-2, reads GAGVSQSPSNKVTEKGKDVELRCDPISGHTALYWYRQSLGQGLEFLIYFQGNSAPDKSGLPSDRFSAERTGGSVSTLTIQRTQQEDSAVYLCASSLPKHYGYTFGSGTRLTVV.

This chain uses TRBV6-6 with TRBJ2-1; D unclear. CDR3 size: 15 residues. Per germline, CDR1 MNHNY and CDR2 SVGAGI (reference sequence). Deletions cut 4 bases from V and 9 bases from J, with 19 bases between. This CDR3 is CASSSRVGRLGEQFF. DNA of the CDR3: TGTGCCAGCAGTTCCAGAGTCGGACGGCTCGGTGAGCAGTTCTTC.